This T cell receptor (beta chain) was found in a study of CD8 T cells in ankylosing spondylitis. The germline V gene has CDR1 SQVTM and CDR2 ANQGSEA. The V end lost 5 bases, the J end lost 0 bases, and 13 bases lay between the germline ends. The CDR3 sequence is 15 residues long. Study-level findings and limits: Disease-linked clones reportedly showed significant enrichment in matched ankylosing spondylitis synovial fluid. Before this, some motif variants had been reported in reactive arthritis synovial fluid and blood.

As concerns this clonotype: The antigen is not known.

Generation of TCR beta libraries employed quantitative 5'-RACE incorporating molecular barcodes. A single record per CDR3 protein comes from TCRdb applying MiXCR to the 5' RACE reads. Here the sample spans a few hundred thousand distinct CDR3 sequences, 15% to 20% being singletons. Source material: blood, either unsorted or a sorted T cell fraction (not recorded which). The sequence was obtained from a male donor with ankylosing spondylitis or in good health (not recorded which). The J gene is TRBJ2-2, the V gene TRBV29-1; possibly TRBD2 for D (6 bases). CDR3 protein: CSVPAGRANTGELFF. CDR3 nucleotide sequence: TGCAGCGTTCCAGCGGGCCGCGCGAACACCGGGGAGCTGTTTTTT.